The present TCR beta chain was sequenced within a study of shared clonotypes between healthy human individuals. General study points: Clonotype sharing among donors was expected to depend on sequencing depth.

Naive CD8 isolation took CD45RO-negative cells positively selected for CCR7 and excluded terminally differentiated effector memory CD45RA+ cells. The germline gives CDR1 MNHEY, CDR2 SMNVEV (reference sequence). V gave up 5 bases and J gave up 4 bases, with 4 bases separating them. The CDR3 has 11 residues. Produced via immunoSEQ multiplex PCR; TCRdb's table is partial and in-frame only. The data show about 2 million clones, with about 95% seen just once and 0.9% to 1.3% held by the top ten. Details on this clone: Its antigen is currently unknown.

Sequencing was done on a sample of naive CD8+ T cells sorted from blood. The sequence was collected from a man between 18 and 35 years old in good health. This chain connects TRBV27 to TRBJ2-3; D unresolved. CDR3 amino acids: CASSGADTQYF. CDR3 coding DNA: TGTGCCAGCAGTGGCGCAGATACGCAGTATTTT.